This T cell receptor beta chain stems from a study of metastatic and nonmetastatic thyroid tumors. Whole-study context: Samples came from malignant and benign thyroid patients, and repertoires were compared across blood and tumor or nodule tissue. Findings of the study overall: Malignant thyroid tumors reportedly exceeded benign nodules significantly in TCR beta diversity, with the difference appearing in blood and tumor.

No patient received treatment before thyroid surgery. As originally analysed: The authors used CDR3 differences across clinicopathological groups to build a distant-metastasis classifier for papillary thyroid cancer. MiXCR was used by TCRdb to re-call the PCR reads. The V and J calls were determined by TCRdb, not by the authors. This table has over 35,000 clones, less than 20% appearing once. On this clone: What it recognizes is unknown. A read error may account for a junction end that differs from germline.

The germline V gene encodes CDR1 LNHDA and CDR2 SQIVND (reference sequence). The CDR3 is 13 amino acids. Sample: tumor tissue. V usage is TRBV19 and J usage is TRBJ2-7, with TRBD2 matching 7 bases. The sequence was obtained from a female donor with papillary thyroid cancer or a benign thyroid nodule (not recorded which). Some clones in this sample may be carry-over from other donors' samples. The CDR3 bases are TGTGCCAGTAGTCTCGGGGGGACGGCCGAGCAGTGCTTC. Translating gives CASSLGGTAEQCF.